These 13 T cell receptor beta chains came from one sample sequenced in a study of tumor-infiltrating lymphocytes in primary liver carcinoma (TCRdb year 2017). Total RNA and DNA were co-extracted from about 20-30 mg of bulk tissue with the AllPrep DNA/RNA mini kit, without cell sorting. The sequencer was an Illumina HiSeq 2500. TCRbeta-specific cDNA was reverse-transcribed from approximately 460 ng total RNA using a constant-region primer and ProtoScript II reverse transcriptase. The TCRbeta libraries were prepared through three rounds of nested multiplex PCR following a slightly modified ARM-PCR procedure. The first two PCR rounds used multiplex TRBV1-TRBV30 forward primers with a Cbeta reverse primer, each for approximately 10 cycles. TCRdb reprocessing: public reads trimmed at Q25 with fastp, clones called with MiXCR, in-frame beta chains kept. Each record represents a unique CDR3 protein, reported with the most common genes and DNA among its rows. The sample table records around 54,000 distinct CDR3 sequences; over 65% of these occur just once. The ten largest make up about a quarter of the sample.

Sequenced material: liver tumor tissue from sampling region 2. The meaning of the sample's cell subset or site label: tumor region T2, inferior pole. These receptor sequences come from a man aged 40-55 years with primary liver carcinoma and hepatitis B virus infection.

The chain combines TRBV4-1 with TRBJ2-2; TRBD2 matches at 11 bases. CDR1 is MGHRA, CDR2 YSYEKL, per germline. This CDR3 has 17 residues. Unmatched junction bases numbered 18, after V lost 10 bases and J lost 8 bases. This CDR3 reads CANRAGTSGLTPGELFF. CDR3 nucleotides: TGCGCCAACAGAGCCGGGACTAGCGGTTTAACACCGGGGGAGCTGTTTTTT.

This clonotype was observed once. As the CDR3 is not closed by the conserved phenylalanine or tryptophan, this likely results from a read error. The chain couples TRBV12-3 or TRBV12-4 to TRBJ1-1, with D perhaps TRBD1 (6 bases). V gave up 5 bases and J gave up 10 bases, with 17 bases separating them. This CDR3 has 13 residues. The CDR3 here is CASSRGTSYGAFL. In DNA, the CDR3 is TGTGCCAGCAGTAGGGGGACGTCTTATGGAGCTTTCCTT.

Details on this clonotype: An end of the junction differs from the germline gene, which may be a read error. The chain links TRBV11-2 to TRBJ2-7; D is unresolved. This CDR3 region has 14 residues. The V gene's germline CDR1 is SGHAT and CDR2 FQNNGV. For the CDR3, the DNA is TGTGTCAGCAGCTTAACTGACACTGTCTACGAGGAGTACTTC. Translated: CVSSLTDTVYEEYF. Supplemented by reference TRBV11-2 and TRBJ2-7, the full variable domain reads EAGVAQSPRYKIIEKRQSVAFWCNPISGHATLYWYQQILGQGPKLLIQFQNNGVVDDSQLPKDRFSAERLKGVDSTLKIQPAKLEDSAVYLCVSSLTDTVYEEYFGPGTRLTVT.

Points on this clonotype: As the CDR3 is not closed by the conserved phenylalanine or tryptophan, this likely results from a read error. As DNA, the CDR3 is TGTGCCAGCAGTTTCTTGAGCGGGAGGACTACCGGGAAGCTGTTTCTT. Encoded protein: CASSFLSGRTTGKLFL. The J gene is TRBJ2-2, the V gene TRBV6-5, with 9 nucleotides matching TRBD2. CDR3 size: 16 residues. Germline V gives CDR1 MNHEY, CDR2 SVGAGI.

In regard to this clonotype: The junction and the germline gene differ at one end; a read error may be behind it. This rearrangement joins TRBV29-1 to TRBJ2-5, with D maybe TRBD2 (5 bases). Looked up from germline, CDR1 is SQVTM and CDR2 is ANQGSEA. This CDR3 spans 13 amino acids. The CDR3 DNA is TGCAGCCTTGGTGCGAGGGCCGCTGAGACTCAGTACTTC. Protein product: CSLGARAAETQYF.

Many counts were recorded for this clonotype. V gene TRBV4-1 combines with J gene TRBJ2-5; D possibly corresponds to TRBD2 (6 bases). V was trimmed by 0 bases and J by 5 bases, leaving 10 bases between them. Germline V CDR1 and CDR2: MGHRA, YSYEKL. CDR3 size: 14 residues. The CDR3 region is CASSQDMLAETQYF. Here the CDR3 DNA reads TGCGCCAGCAGCCAAGATATGCTAGCGGAGACCCAGTACTTC.

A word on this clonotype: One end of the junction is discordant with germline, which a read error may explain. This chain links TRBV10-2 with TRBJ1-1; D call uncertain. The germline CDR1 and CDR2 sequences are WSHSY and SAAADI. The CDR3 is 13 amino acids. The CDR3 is CVSTESNGDEAFF. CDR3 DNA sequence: TGCGTCAGCACTGAGTCGAATGGAGATGAAGCTTTCTTT.

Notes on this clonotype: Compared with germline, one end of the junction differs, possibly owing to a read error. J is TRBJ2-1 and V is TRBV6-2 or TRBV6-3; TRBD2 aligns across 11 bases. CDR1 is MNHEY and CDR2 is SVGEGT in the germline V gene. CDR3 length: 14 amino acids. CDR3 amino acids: CATLTSGVPNEQLF. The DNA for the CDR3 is TGTGCCACCTTGACTAGCGGGGTTCCAAATGAGCAGCTCTTC.

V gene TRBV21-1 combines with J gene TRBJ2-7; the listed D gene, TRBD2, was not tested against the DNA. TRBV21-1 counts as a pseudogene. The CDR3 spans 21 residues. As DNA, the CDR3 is TGTGCCAGCAGCAAAGTGGTCTATGAGGGGACTAGCGGGAGTCATAACTACGAACGGTACTTC. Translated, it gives CASSKVVYEGTSGSHNYERYF.

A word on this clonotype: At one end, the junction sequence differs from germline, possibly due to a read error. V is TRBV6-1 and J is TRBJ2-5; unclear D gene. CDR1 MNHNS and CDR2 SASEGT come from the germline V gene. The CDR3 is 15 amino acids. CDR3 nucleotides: TGTGCCAGCATTATAGGACGGGTTAACCAAGAGATCCAGTACTTC. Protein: CASIIGRVNQEIQYF.

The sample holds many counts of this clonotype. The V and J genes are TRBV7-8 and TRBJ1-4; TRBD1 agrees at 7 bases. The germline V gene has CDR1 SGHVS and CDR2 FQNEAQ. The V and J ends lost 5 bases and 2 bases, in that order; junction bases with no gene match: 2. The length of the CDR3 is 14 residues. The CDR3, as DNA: TGTGCCAGCAGCCAGGGGGGGACTAATGAAAAACTGTTTTTT. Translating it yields CASSQGGTNEKLFF.

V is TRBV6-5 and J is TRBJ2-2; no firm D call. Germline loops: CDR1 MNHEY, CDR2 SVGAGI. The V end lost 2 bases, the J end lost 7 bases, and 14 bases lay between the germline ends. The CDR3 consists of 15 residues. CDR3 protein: CASSYAVDDIGELFF. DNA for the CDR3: TGTGCCAGCAGTTACGCAGTGGACGATATCGGGGAGCTGTTTTTT.

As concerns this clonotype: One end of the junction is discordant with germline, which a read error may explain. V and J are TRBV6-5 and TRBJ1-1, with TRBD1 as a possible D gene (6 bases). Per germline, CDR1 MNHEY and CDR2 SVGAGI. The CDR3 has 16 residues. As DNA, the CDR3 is TGTGCCAGCAATCCACGACCTACAGGGATGAACACTGAAACTTTCTTT. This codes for CASNPRPTGMNTETFF.